This entry lists 9 T cell receptor beta chains sequenced from one sample in a study of T cell responses to AZD1222 COVID-19 vaccine. Clones were sequenced by immunoSEQ multiplex PCR, and TCRdb holds only the in-frame ones, with some missing. The sample carries some 120,000 clones, around 92% recorded once. This specimen was peripheral blood, taken on day 0 of AZD1222 vaccination. The receptors were sampled from an adult in good health.

The chain is built from TRBV9 and TRBJ1-2; possibly TRBD1 for D (5 bases). Germline V gives CDR1 SGDLS, CDR2 YYNGEE. The CDR3 sequence is 14 residues long. Trimming removed 3 bases at V and 7 bases at J, with 16 bases between. CDR3: CASSARDPWSGYTF. The CDR3, as DNA: TGTGCCAGCAGCGCTCGGGACCCTTGGAGTGGCTACACCTTC.

The table lists this clone with a count of one. CDR3 DNA sequence: TGTGCCAGCAGTTACTCAGGGGGCTTAACTAATGAAAAACTGTTTTTT. Residues: CASSYSGGLTNEKLFF. V gene TRBV6-5 combines with J gene TRBJ1-4; TRBD1 matches 7 bases. The CDR3 is made up of 16 amino acids. Germline V lookup: CDR1 MNHEY, CDR2 SVGAGI. V lost 0 bases, J lost 1 base, and 2 bases stayed unmatched.

J is TRBJ2-5 and V is TRBV29-1; D unclear. The CDR3 extends over 14 amino acids. V was shortened by 5 bases and J by 1 base, with 14 bases between the two germline ends. Germline assignment: CDR1 SQVTM and CDR2 ANQGSEA. The CDR3 here is CSVYDTGLQETQYF. As DNA, the CDR3 is TGCAGCGTTTACGATACCGGGCTCCAAGAGACCCAGTACTTC.

The CDR3, as DNA: TGTGCCAGCAGCCCCGGGACAGGGGATGAAAAACTGTTTTTT. Protein: CASSPGTGDEKLFF. The chain is built from TRBV7-9 and TRBJ1-4, with 10 bases lining up with TRBD1. Germline V lookup: CDR1 SEHNR, CDR2 FQNEAQ (reference sequence). V lost 5 bases and J lost 6; bases outside the gene matches: 3. The CDR3 totals 14 residues.

The table lists this clone with a few counts. DNA of the CDR3: TGTGCCAGCAGCGTAAGCGGGAGTGGCGCAGATACGCAGTATTTT. Encoded protein: CASSVSGSGADTQYF. The V call is TRBV9, the J call TRBJ2-3; TRBD2 agrees at 8 bases. With V trimmed by 1 base and J by 4 bases, 5 bases remained unmatched. In germline, CDR1 is SGDLS, CDR2 YYNGEE. The CDR3 is 15 amino acids.

The V call is TRBV5-1, the J call TRBJ2-3, with 12 bases matching TRBD2. Trimming removed 4 bases from V and 5 bases from J; junction bases left unmatched: 8. The V gene's germline CDR1 is SGHRS and CDR2 YFSETQ. The CDR3 has 16 amino acids. CDR3 in amino acids: CASSEDPSGRGDTQYF. DNA for the CDR3: TGCGCCAGCAGCGAGGATCCTAGCGGGAGGGGAGATACGCAGTATTTT.

This clone was seen only once. The chain links TRBV24-1 to TRBJ2-5; TRBD2 aligns across 13 bases. This CDR3 is 16 amino acids long. Germline V gene sequence: CDR1 KGHDR, CDR2 SFDVKD. The J segment lost 7 bases and the V segment lost 5 bases, leaving 9 bases of the junction unmatched. The CDR3 sequence is CATSAPGTSGKWTQYF. The CDR3, as DNA: TGTGCCACCAGTGCCCCCGGGACTAGCGGGAAATGGACCCAGTACTTC.

This chain connects TRBV7-9 to TRBJ1-2; D remains ambiguous. CDR3 length equals 13 residues. Trimming took 0 bases from V and 10 from J, leaving 12 bases between them. Germline values: CDR1 SEHNR, CDR2 FQNEAQ (reference sequence). The CDR3 is CASSLAGGGDYTF. DNA for the CDR3: TGTGCCAGCAGCTTAGCCGGTGGCGGTGACTACACCTTC.

This clone came up once. This rearrangement joins TRBV11-2 to TRBJ2-2; 7 positions agree with TRBD1. V was clipped by 5 bases and J by 2 bases; unmatched bases: 5. CDR1 SGHAT and CDR2 FQNNGV come from the germline V gene. The CDR3 has 15 amino acids. CDR3 bases: TGTGCCAGCAGCCCGGACAGGCTTAACACCGGGGAGCTGTTTTTT. Translation: CASSPDRLNTGELFF.